This T cell receptor (beta chain) is drawn from a study of T cells in Graves' hyperthyroidism and ophthalmopathy. Per germline, CDR1 MNHEY and CDR2 SVGEGT. The CDR3 runs to 16 residues. V shed 6 bases, J shed 4 bases, and the junction held 15 bases outside the gene matches. TCR beta CDR3 region amplification was performed from RNA transcripts. The HTBI set primed first-round TCR CDR3 RT-PCR. TCRdb recomputed calls from the multiplex PCR reads with MiXCR, one row per CDR3 protein. This table holds about 600,000 distinct CDR3 sequences, about 16% found once. Ten or more counts support this clonotype. Antigen specificity is unknown. Approximately 9.3 ml of fresh peripheral blood supplied the PBMCs. Study-wide results and limits: Ophthalmopathy got predicted by the model a median 6.5 months before its onset.

The material sequenced was blood. The source of this sequence is a woman in her forties with Graves' ophthalmopathy. The V gene is TRBV6-2 or TRBV6-3, the J gene TRBJ2-7, with 7 bases that match TRBD1. CDR3 in amino acids: CASSTTDRAHWYEQYF. CDR3 sequence (DNA): TGTGCCAGCAGCACCACCGACAGGGCTCACTGGTACGAGCAGTACTTC.